This entry concerns a single TCR beta chain. Germline V CDR1 and CDR2: MNHEY, SVGAGI. Trimming cost V 6 bases and J 13 bases; bases outside gene matches: 6. This CDR3 has 11 residues. This sample is drawn from a study of T cell changes during pregnancy in multiple sclerosis. Only in-frame clones appear in the TCRdb table, and some are missing; sequencing was by immunoSEQ multiplex PCR. The sample yields around 40,000 clones, 90% to 95% seen once. The sequencing used CD8+ T cells from peripheral blood mononuclear cells, collected in the third trimester of pregnancy. The chain couples TRBV6-5 to TRBJ1-1, with TRBD1 matching over 9 bases. The sequence came from a female donor with multiple sclerosis, enrolled in a pregnancy study. CDR3 region: CASRSQGALFF. Here the CDR3 DNA reads TGTGCCAGCAGGTCACAGGGGGCCCTTTTCTTT.